Reported below is one T cell receptor (beta chain). By sample share, this clonotype is medium-sized (0.01 to 0.1%). Its recognized antigen is unknown. No base qualities exist here, and no much larger clone lies one base off it. This sample was included in a study of early T cells in non-severe SARS-CoV-2 infection (dated by TCRdb to the early 2020s). Regarding the complete study: Because TCR sequencing relied on bulk RNA taken from unsorted whole blood, pairing of alpha and beta chains was not possible.

Set within a cohort of healthcare workers in London, UK, this nested case-control study involved weekly PCR testing of nasopharyngeal swabs along with blood sampling. Healthcare workers were recruited during the week of the UK lockdown, between 23 and 31 March 2020, and followed weekly for up to about 15 weeks. The germline V gene yields MNHNS for CDR1 and SASEGT for CDR2. Measured from the cysteine to the phenylalanine, the CDR3 is 13 residues long. Only CDR3 DNA remains: 39 bases, in frame from the first base. Trimming costs V 6 bases and J 1 base, and their ends lie 9 bases apart. Library preparation employed 5' RACE. Data came from a NextSeq 500. The TCR library protocol attached unique molecular identifiers to individual cDNA molecules to correct for sequencing error and PCR bias. Sequencing covered both TCR alpha and beta chains, and within each sample the abundances of alpha and beta sequences were tightly co-correlated. The original methods were these. Decombinator V4 was used to perform V gene, J gene and CDR3 annotation of TCR sequences. Expanded TCRs were defined as changing significantly between any two time points under a Poisson model with p below 0.0001. TCR abundances were normalised to the total number of TCRs sequenced per sample and were expressed as counts per million. MAIT TCRs were defined by TRAV1-2 paired with TRAJ12, TRAJ20 or TRAJ33, and iNKT TCRs by TRAV10 paired with TRAJ18. VDJdb, accessed 1 November 2021, was searched for CMV, EBV and SARS-CoV-2 annotated TCRs, excluding TCRs annotated for multiple antigens. The public sequencing data were trimmed at Q25 with fastp and processed into clonotypes with MiXCR by TCRdb, which kept only in-frame beta chains. Records with the same CDR3 protein are collapsed into one entry carrying the most frequent genes and DNA. In this record, the V and J calls reflect TCRdb's handling and not the investigators' own analysis. In all, the sample holds about 27,000 distinct CDR3 sequences, and about 2.7% of those were seen once. Roughly 0.7% of the sample belongs to the ten largest clones.

Study-wide conclusions, independent of this receptor: Matching against VDJdb was skewed toward anti-spike CD8 responses, likely underestimated virus-specific expansions, and missed private and CD4 specificities.

This TCR derives from an adult who was a healthcare worker with PCR-confirmed SARS-CoV-2 infection or an uninfected control (not recorded which). The material sequenced was whole blood. The chain uses TRBV6-1 and TRBJ1-1; a weak D assignment points to TRBD1 (6 bases agree). The bases read TGTGCCAGCAGGAAACAGGGGAACACTGAAGCTTTCTTT. This codes for CASRKQGNTEAFF.